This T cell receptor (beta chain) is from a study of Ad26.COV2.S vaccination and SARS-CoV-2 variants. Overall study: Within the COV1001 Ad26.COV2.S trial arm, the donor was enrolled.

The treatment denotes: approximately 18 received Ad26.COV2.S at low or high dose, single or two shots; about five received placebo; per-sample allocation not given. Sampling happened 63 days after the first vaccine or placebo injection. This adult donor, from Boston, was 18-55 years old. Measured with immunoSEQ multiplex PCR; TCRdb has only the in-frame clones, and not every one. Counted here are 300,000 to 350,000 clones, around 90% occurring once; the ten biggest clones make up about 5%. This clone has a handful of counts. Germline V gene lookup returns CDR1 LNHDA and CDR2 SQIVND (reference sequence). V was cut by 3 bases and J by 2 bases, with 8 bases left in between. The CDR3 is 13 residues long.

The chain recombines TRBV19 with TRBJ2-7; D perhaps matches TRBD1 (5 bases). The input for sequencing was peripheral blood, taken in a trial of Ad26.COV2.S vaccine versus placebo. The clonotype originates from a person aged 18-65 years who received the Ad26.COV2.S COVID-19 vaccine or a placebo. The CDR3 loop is CASSISRAYEQYF. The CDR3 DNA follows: TGTGCCAGTAGTATCTCCAGGGCCTACGAGCAGTACTTC.